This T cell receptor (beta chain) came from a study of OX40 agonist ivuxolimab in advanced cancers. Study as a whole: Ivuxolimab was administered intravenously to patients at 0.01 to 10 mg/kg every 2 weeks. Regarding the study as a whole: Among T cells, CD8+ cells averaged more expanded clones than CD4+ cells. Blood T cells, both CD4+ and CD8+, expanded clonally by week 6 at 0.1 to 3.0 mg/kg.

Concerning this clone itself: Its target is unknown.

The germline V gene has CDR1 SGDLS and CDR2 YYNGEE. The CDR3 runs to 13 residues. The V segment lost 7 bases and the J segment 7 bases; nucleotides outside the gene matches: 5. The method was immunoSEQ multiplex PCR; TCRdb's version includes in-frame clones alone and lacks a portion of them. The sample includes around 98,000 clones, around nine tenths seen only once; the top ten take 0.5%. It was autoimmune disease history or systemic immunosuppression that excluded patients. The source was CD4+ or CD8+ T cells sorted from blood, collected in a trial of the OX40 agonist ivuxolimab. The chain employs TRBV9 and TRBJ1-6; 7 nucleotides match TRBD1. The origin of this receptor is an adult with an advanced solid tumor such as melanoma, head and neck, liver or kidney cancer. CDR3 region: CASGTGANSPLHF. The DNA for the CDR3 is TGTGCCAGCGGCACAGGGGCAAATTCACCCCTCCACTTT. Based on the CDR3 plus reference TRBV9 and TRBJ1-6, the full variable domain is DSGVTQTPKHLITATGQRVTLRCSPRSGDLSVYWYQQSLDQGLQFLIQYYNGEERAKGNILERFSAQQFPDLHSELNLSSLELGDSALYFCASGTGANSPLHFGNGTRLTVT.